The T cell receptor beta chain described here comes from a study of T-cell reconstitution after alpha-beta-depleted transplantation in children. A library of TCRbeta sequences, prepared with unique molecular identifiers, was generated. One entry per CDR3 protein results from TCRdb running MiXCR on the PCR reads. The data contain about 290,000 distinct CDR3 sequences, over 7% of them singletons. This clonotype was observed many times. Its antigen is currently unknown. General study results and limits: Reported findings indicate that, about two months after transplant, alpha-beta T cells came from several hundred expanded clones, which were derived from non-depleted graft cells. A year post-transplant, T-cell counts and diversity derived mostly from newly produced T cells.

This CDR3 has 15 residues. CDR1 is SGHAT and CDR2 is FQNNGV in the germline V gene. V lost 1 base, J lost 7 bases, and 16 bases lay in between. Material: peripheral blood, obtained 360 days after TCRalphabeta/CD19-depleted stem cell transplant. The chain recombines TRBV11-2 with TRBJ2-5, with TRBD1 as a possible D gene (5 bases). The TCR originated in a female patient younger than 10 who had a stem cell transplant for Fanconi anemia, so the T cells may come from the graft donor. Written as DNA, the CDR3 is TGTGCCAGCAGCTTAGTCCTTTTCCAGCAGGGGACCCAGTACTTC. This gives the protein CASSLVLFQQGTQYF.